This TCR beta chain was identified during a study of blood T cell repertoires in COVID-19. The CDR3 is 13 amino acids. Trimming shortened V by 4 bases and J by 7 bases, and 13 bases separated the two germline ends. Germline values: CDR1 SGHAT, CDR2 FQNNGV. Produced via immunoSEQ multiplex PCR; TCRdb's table is partial and in-frame only. Seen here are around 72,000 clones, about nine tenths observed once, and the top ten hold roughly 6.7%. This clone appeared once. The clonotype originates from a woman in her seventies with acute or convalescent COVID-19. The chain joins TRBV11-2 to TRBJ2-5; D call uncertain. The sample taken for sequencing was peripheral blood. CDR3 in DNA: TGTGCCAGCAGCTCAACAGTATCCTGGACCCAGTACTTC. This encodes CASSSTVSWTQYF.